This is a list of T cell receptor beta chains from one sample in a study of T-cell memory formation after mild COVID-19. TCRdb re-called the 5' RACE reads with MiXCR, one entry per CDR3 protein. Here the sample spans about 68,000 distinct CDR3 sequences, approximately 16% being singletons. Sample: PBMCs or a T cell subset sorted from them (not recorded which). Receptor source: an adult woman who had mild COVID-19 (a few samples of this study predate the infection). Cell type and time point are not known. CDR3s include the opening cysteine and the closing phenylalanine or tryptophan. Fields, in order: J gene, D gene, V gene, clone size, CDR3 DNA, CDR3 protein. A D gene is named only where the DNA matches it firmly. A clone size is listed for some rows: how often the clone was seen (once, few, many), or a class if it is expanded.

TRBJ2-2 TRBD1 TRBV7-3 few TGTGCCAGCAGCTTCGATCGACAGGGGGACACCGGGGAGCTGTTTTTT CASSFDRQGDTGELFF
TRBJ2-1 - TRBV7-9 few TGTGCGACCGGGGACTACAATGAGCAGTTCTTC CATGDYNEQFF
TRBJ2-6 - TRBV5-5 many TGTGCCAGCAGCTTGTTAGTCTCAGGGGGGCCGAATGGGGCCAACGTCCTGACTTTC CASSLLVSGGPNGANVLTF
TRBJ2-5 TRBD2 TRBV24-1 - TGTGCCACCAGTGATTTGCGGACTAGCGGAACGGAGCAAGAGACCCAGTACTTC CATSDLRTSGTEQETQYF
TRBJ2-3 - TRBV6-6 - TGTGCCAGCGGTCTCGCAGATACGCAGTATTTT CASGLADTQYF
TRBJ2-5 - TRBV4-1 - TGCGCCAGCAGCCTCCCCCCTGGCAGACCCTTACGGGAGACCCAGTACTTC CASSLPPGRPLRETQYF
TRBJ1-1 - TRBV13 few TGTGCCAGCAGCCTTAACTCGGTTTTCACTGAAGCTTTCTTT CASSLNSVFTEAFF
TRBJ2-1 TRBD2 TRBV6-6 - TGTGCCAGCAGTTCGGGGGGGAGCCACAATGAGCAGTTCTTC CASSSGGSHNEQFF
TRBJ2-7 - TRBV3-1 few TGTGCCAGCAGCCTGACAGGTTATTACGAGCAGTACTTC CASSLTGYYEQYF
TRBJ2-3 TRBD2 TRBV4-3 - TGCGCCAGCAGCCAAGATCACGTACTAGCGGGAGGGTCAGATACGCAGTATTTT CASSQDHVLAGGSDTQYF
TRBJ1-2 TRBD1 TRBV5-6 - TGTGCCAGCAGCGTGGACAGGACAGATGACTATGGCTACACCTTC CASSVDRTDDYGYTF
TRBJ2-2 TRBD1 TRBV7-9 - TGTGCCAGCAGCTCCCGGACAGGACTTAACACCGGGGAGCTGTTTTTT CASSSRTGLNTGELFF
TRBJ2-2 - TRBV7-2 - TGTGCCAGCAGCCCCGGGGGAGTGGACACCGGGGAGCTGTTTTTT CASSPGGVDTGELFF
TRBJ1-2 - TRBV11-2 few TGTGCCAGCAGCCCAGATTTTGGCTACACCTTC CASSPDFGYTF
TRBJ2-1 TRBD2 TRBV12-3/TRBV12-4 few TGTGCCAGCAAAACAGCGGGAGGGCCTGATGAGCAGTTCTTC CASKTAGGPDEQFF
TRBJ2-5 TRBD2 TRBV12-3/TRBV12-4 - TGTGCCAGCAGCCCCCTAAAGGGACTATCACTTCAAGAGACCCAGTACTTC CASSPLKGLSLQETQYF
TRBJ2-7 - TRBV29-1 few TGCAGCGTTGAAACCGACTACGAGCAGTACTTC CSVETDYEQYF
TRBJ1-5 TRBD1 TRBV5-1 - TGCGCCAGCAGCTCGCTGCCAGGGGGTGAATATCAGCCCCAGCATTTT CASSSLPGGEYQPQHF
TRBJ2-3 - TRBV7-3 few TGTGCCAGCAGCTCGGGACGTCGCACAGATACGCAGTATTTT CASSSGRRTDTQYF
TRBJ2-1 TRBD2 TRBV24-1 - TGTGCCACCAGTGATATAAGCGGGAGATACAATGAGCAGTTCTTC CATSDISGRYNEQFF
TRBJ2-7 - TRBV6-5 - TGTGCCAGCAGTTACTCCTTGGACGGTTATACCTACGAGCAGTACTTC CASSYSLDGYTYEQYF
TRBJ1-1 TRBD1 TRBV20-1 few TGCAGTGCTAGTCCCCTAATGGGACAGGGCACTGAAGCTTTCTTT CSASPLMGQGTEAFF
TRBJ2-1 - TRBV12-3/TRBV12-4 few TGTGCCAGCAGTCCCATGGGGCGCCTCTACAATGAGCAGTTCTTC CASSPMGRLYNEQFF
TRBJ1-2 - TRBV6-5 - TGTGCCAGCAGTTCCCAGGGAGTCTATGGCTACACCTTC CASSSQGVYGYTF
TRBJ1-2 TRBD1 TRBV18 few TGTGCCAGCTCACCGGCTGGGACAGGGGCTCCCCTCTATGGCTACACCTTC CASSPAGTGAPLYGYTF
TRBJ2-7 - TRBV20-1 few TGCAGTGCTCAGGGGTCTGGCTACGAGCAGTACTTC CSAQGSGYEQYF
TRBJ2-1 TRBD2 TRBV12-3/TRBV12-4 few TGTGCCAGCAGCCCTTTCGGGGGACTAGCGTACAATGAGCAGTTCTTC CASSPFGGLAYNEQFF
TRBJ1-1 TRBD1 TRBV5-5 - TGTGCCAGCAGCTTGCTACCTTCCGGGACAGGGGATGAAGCTTTCTTT CASSLLPSGTGDEAFF
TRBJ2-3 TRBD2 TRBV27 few TGTGCCAGCAGTTTATCGTTAAGACTAGCGGACACAGATACGCAGTATTTT CASSLSLRLADTDTQYF
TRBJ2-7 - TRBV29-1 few TGCAGCGTTGAAGATCTGGGGTACGAGCAGTACTTC CSVEDLGYEQYF
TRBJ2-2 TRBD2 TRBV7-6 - TGTGCCAGCAGCTTAACGGGGGGGCGAATCGGGGAGCTGTTTTTT CASSLTGGRIGELFF
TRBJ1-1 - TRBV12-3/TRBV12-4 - TGTGCCAGCAGTTTCAGGGACACTGAAGCTTTCTTT CASSFRDTEAFF
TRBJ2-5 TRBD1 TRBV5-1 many TGCGCCAGCAGCTTGGGCCCGTCGGGACAGTTAGAGACCCAGTACTTC CASSLGPSGQLETQYF
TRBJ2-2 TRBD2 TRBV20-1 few TGCAGTGCTAGAGCTCCGGGGGGGCTAACCGGGGAGCTGTTTTTT CSARAPGGLTGELFF
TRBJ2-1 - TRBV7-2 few TGTGCCAGCAGCCTCACAGTCGGCCCCGAGCAGTTCTTC CASSLTVGPEQFF